What follows are 23 T cell receptor beta chains derived from one specimen sequenced in a study of blood T cell repertoires in COVID-19. The repertoire was sequenced with immunoSEQ multiplex PCR; TCRdb's copy has only in-frame clones and lacks some. The sample holds around 300,000 clones, 65% to 90% seen once. Sequencing used peripheral blood. The receptors stem from a human donor in a cohort sampled during active COVID-19.

V usage is TRBV5-1 and J usage is TRBJ2-2; D gene uncertain. Per germline, CDR1 SGHRS and CDR2 YFSETQ. CDR3 length equals 13 residues. Trimming shortened V by 3 bases and J by 0 bases, and 3 bases separated the two germline ends. The CDR3 spells CASSSANTGELFF. CDR3 sequence (DNA): TGCGCCAGCAGCTCTGCGAACACCGGGGAGCTGTTTTTT.

This clone was picked up a small number of times. This chain links TRBV7-9 with TRBJ2-1; D gene ambiguous. This CDR3 has 14 amino acids. With 7 bases removed from V and 6 bases from J, the gap between germline ends came to 16 bases. Looked up from germline, CDR1 is SEHNR and CDR2 is FQNEAQ (reference sequence). This CDR3 is CASNPPWSGNEQFF. The CDR3 coding sequence is TGTGCCAGCAACCCCCCCTGGTCGGGCAATGAGCAGTTCTTC. Based on the CDR3 plus reference TRBV7-9 and TRBJ2-1, the full variable domain is DTGVSQNPRHKITKRGQNVTFRCDPISEHNRLYWYRQTLGQGPEFLTYFQNEAQLEKSRLLSDRFSAERPKGSFSTLEIQRTEQGDSAMYLCASNPPWSGNEQFFGPGTRLTVL.

The chain couples TRBV25-1 to TRBJ2-1, with a weak D call TRBD1 (7 bases). CDR3 length: 17 residues. Germline CDR1 is MGHDK and CDR2 is SYGVNS. The ends were cut back, 4 bases at V and 6 bases at J, with 22 bases in the middle. CDR3 region: CASSAPGGNRGPNEQFF. The CDR3 DNA follows: TGTGCCAGCAGTGCCCCAGGGGGGAATAGAGGGCCCAATGAGCAGTTCTTC.

The rearrangement uses TRBV19 and TRBJ1-1, with a tentative D call TRBD1 (5 bases). The CDR3 is 14 residues long. V lost 5 bases to trimming and J lost 5 bases, with 15 bases between them. The V gene's germline CDR1 is LNHDA and CDR2 SQIVND (reference sequence). CDR3 nucleotide sequence: TGTGCCAGTAGTTCTCGGCAGGGCCCGACTGAAGCTTTCTTT. Its translation: CASSSRQGPTEAFF. Based on the CDR3 plus reference TRBV19 and TRBJ1-1, the full variable domain is DGGITQSPKYLFRKEGQNVTLSCEQNLNHDAMYWYRQDPGQGLRLIYYSQIVNDFQKGDIAEGYSVSREKKESFPLTVTSAQKNPTAFYLCASSSRQGPTEAFFGQGTRLTVV.

The rearrangement links TRBV7-8 to TRBJ2-1, with D uncertain. This CDR3 is built from 12 residues. Germline V gene sequence: CDR1 SGHVS, CDR2 FQNEAQ. V was trimmed by 5 bases and J by 9 bases, leaving 11 bases between them. The CDR3 loop is CASSPSVGEQFF. The CDR3 coding sequence is TGTGCCAGCAGCCCGTCGGTTGGTGAGCAGTTCTTC.

This chain joins TRBV14 and TRBJ1-2; D unclear. Trimming took off 1 base at V and 1 base at J, with 4 bases between the two ends. CDR3 length: 13 amino acids. CDR1 and CDR2 (germline): SGHDN, FVKESK. The CDR3 coding sequence is TGTGCCAGCAGCCAAGGACTTAACTATGGCTACACCTTC. Translation: CASSQGLNYGYTF.

V is TRBV7-3 and J is TRBJ1-5; D is unclear. The V end lost 3 bases, the J end lost 6 bases, and 12 bases lay between the germline ends. CDR3 length: 14 amino acids. CDR1 and CDR2 from the germline V gene are SGHTA and FQGTGA. CDR3 loop: CASSLIQKLQPQHF. CDR3 bases: TGTGCCAGCAGCTTGATACAGAAACTTCAGCCCCAGCATTTT.

V is TRBV28 and J is TRBJ1-1, with D perhaps matching TRBD1 (6 bases). Germline lookup yields CDR1 MDHEN and CDR2 SYDVKM. Trimming shortened V by 6 bases and J by 4 bases, and 15 bases separated the two germline ends. CDR3 size: 14 residues. The CDR3 here is CASSGGPRGTEAFF. For the CDR3, the DNA is TGTGCCAGCAGCGGGGGGCCTCGGGGCACTGAAGCTTTCTTT. The variable domain in full, completed from reference TRBV28 and TRBJ1-1, reads DVKVTQSSRYLVKRTGEKVFLECVQDMDHENMFWYRQDPGLGLRLIYFSYDVKMKEKGDIPEGYSVSREKKERFSLILESASTNQTSMYLCASSGGPRGTEAFFGQGTRLTVV.

V gene TRBV6-5 combines with J gene TRBJ1-6; TRBD1 matches at 8 bases. Trimming took 2 bases from V and 10 from J; bases not matched to a gene: 7. This CDR3 is built from 15 residues. The germline V gene encodes CDR1 MNHEY and CDR2 SVGAGI. CDR3 region: CASSYDRDRRSPLHF. In nucleotides, the CDR3 is TGTGCCAGCAGTTACGACCGGGACAGGCGATCACCCCTCCACTTT.

This clone was detected a few times. The rearrangement uses TRBV11-2 and TRBJ2-3; D gene uncertain. The CDR3 is 12 amino acids. V was cut by 6 bases and J by 5 bases, with 9 bases left in between. The germline CDR1 and CDR2 sequences are SGHAT and FQNNGV. CDR3 in amino acids: CASSASGDTQYF. The CDR3 coding sequence is TGTGCCAGCAGTGCCTCGGGAGATACGCAGTATTTT.

The chain combines TRBV9 with TRBJ2-7; D is undetermined. V lost 0 bases, J lost 0 bases, and 10 bases lay in between. From germline, CDR1 is SGDLS and CDR2 YYNGEE. The CDR3 is 15 amino acids. The CDR3 DNA is TGTGCCAGCAGCGTAGCAACGCGAAGCTCCTACGAGCAGTACTTC. Residues: CASSVATRSSYEQYF.

The rearrangement joins TRBV4-1 to TRBJ2-5, with D maybe TRBD1 (5 bases). This CDR3 has 15 residues. CDR1 MGHRA and CDR2 YSYEKL come from the germline V gene. V lost 1 base and J 2 bases, leaving 11 bases between the germline ends. The CDR3 coding sequence is TGCGCCAGCAGCCAAGTTACGGCAGGGCAAGAGACCCAGTACTTC. It translates to CASSQVTAGQETQYF.

The chain is built from TRBV6-5 and TRBJ2-1; 10 bases agree with TRBD2. This CDR3 has 15 residues. V shed 8 bases and J 5 bases; nucleotides not matched to a gene: 9. The germline gives CDR1 MNHEY, CDR2 SVGAGI. The CDR3, as DNA: TGTGCCAGCGGAGAGCGGACTAGCGGAGACAATGAGCAGTTCTTC. Protein: CASGERTSGDNEQFF.

V and J are TRBV5-1 and TRBJ1-1; D unresolved. CDR1 and CDR2 from the germline V gene are SGHRS and YFSETQ. CDR3 length equals 14 residues. V lost 5 bases to trimming and J lost 1 base, with 12 bases between them. CDR3 sequence: CASRVYRGNTEAFF. In DNA form, the CDR3 reads TGCGCCAGCAGGGTTTACCGGGGGAACACTGAAGCTTTCTTT.

J is TRBJ1-1 and V is TRBV7-2; no clear D. V was clipped by 6 bases and J by 0 bases, with 17 bases between them. Germline-derived CDR1 and CDR2 are SGHTA and FQGNSA. This CDR3 has 16 amino acids. CDR3 DNA sequence: TGTGCCAGCAGAAACTACGCAGGACTTATGAACACTGAAGCTTTCTTT. Protein sequence: CASRNYAGLMNTEAFF. Using reference TRBV7-2 and TRBJ1-1 for the parts outside the CDR3, the full variable domain is GAGVSQSPSNKVTEKGKDVELRCDPISGHTALYWYRQSLGQGLEFLIYFQGNSAPDKSGLPSDRFSAERTGGSVSTLTIQRTQQEDSAVYLCASRNYAGLMNTEAFFGQGTRLTVV.

This clone was picked up a small number of times. This sample also contains other DNA sequences that code for the same CDR3. The rearrangement joins TRBV28 to TRBJ1-2; TRBD1 aligns across 7 bases. V lost 4 bases and J lost 5; bases outside the gene matches: 1. Germline CDR1 reads MDHEN; CDR2 reads SYDVKM. This CDR3 comprises 12 residues. The CDR3 loop reads CASSSTGYGYTF. In nucleotides, the CDR3 is TGTGCCAGCAGTTCGACAGGGTATGGCTACACCTTC.

The table lists this clone with a count of one. J is TRBJ2-1 and V is TRBV4-3, with 9 positions matching TRBD2. The V segment lost 0 bases and the J segment 3 bases; nucleotides outside the gene matches: 3. The length of the CDR3 is 16 residues. The germline gives CDR1 LGHNA, CDR2 YSLEER. In DNA form, the CDR3 reads TGCGCCAGCAGCCAAGAGGCTAGCGGGATCTACAATGAGCAGTTCTTC. Translated: CASSQEASGIYNEQFF.

Details on this clone: Sequence at one end of the junction differs from germline and may be a read error. V usage is TRBV7-9 and J usage is TRBJ2-5; TRBD2 matches at 14 bases. Germline CDR1 is SEHNR and CDR2 is FQNEAQ (reference sequence). This CDR3 contains 13 residues. The CDR3 DNA is TGTGCCAGCAGCTTCACGGGACTAGCGGGGGAGGACTTC. Amino acids: CASSFTGLAGEDF.

The chain employs TRBV5-6 and TRBJ1-1; possible D gene TRBD1, 6 bases. Germline V gene lookup returns CDR1 SGHDT and CDR2 YYEEEE. V lost 6 bases, J lost 8 bases, and 14 bases lay in between. The CDR3 extends over 12 amino acids. DNA for the CDR3: TGTGCCAGCAACGACAGGACGAAGGAAGCTTTCTTT. Translating gives CASNDRTKEAFF.

In its sample, this clone was seen a few times. The CDR3 loop reads CASSPGPVLYSYNEQFF. In DNA form, the CDR3 reads TGTGCCAGCAGCCCTGGGCCAGTCCTATACTCCTACAATGAGCAGTTCTTC. The chain uses TRBV7-3 and TRBJ2-1; unclear D gene. CDR3 length: 17 residues. The V and J ends lost 5 bases and 0 bases respectively, with 17 bases between them. Germline V gives CDR1 SGHTA, CDR2 FQGTGA.

The genes are TRBV11-2 and TRBJ2-1, with TRBD2 matching over 8 bases. CDR1 and CDR2 from the germline V gene are SGHAT and FQNNGV. With V trimmed by 3 bases and J by 1 base, 5 bases remained unmatched. The CDR3 length is 16 residues. CDR3 protein: CASSLMAGGSYNEQFF. In DNA form, the CDR3 reads TGTGCCAGCAGCTTGATGGCGGGAGGATCCTACAATGAGCAGTTCTTC. The entire variable domain, with the rest obtained from reference TRBV11-2 and TRBJ2-1, is as follows: EAGVAQSPRYKIIEKRQSVAFWCNPISGHATLYWYQQILGQGPKLLIQFQNNGVVDDSQLPKDRFSAERLKGVDSTLKIQPAKLEDSAVYLCASSLMAGGSYNEQFFGPGTRLTVL.

V is TRBV5-1 and J is TRBJ1-1; 8 bases map to TRBD1. The CDR3 length is 16 residues. CDR1 and CDR2 (germline): SGHRS, YFSETQ. Unmatched junction bases numbered 11, after V lost 4 bases and J lost 3 bases. DNA of the CDR3: TGCGCCAGCAGCCAAGGACAGGGCATAGAGGACACTGAAGCTTTCTTT. Translation: CASSQGQGIEDTEAFF. Filled out from reference TRBV5-1 and TRBJ1-1, the complete variable domain reads KAGVTQTPRYLIKTRGQQVTLSCSPISGHRSVSWYQQTPGQGLQFLFEYFSETQRNKGNFPGRFSGRQFSNSRSEMNVSTLELGDSALYLCASSQGQGIEDTEAFFGQGTRLTVV.

This chain joins TRBV5-1 and TRBJ2-7, with 10 bases matching TRBD2. The germline V gene encodes CDR1 SGHRS and CDR2 YFSETQ. The CDR3 extends over 15 amino acids. The V gene end was trimmed by 1 base and the J gene end by 6 bases; junction bases not matched to a gene: 7. Here the CDR3 DNA reads TGCGCCAGCAGCTTGTACGCTAGCGGGAGTGGCGAGCAGTACTTC. Amino acids: CASSLYASGSGEQYF. Full variable domain (outside the CDR3, taken from reference TRBV5-1 and TRBJ2-7): KAGVTQTPRYLIKTRGQQVTLSCSPISGHRSVSWYQQTPGQGLQFLFEYFSETQRNKGNFPGRFSGRQFSNSRSEMNVSTLELGDSALYLCASSLYASGSGEQYFGPGTRLTVT.